The 21 T cell receptor beta chains given below trace back to one sample, sequenced in a study of T cells in Graves' hyperthyroidism and ophthalmopathy. RNA transcripts yielded amplified TCR beta CDR3 regions. Carried out on the TCR CDR3, a first-round RT-PCR used the HTBI primer set. TCRdb reanalysed the multiplex PCR reads using MiXCR and keeps one entry per CDR3 protein. Of roughly 150,000 distinct CDR3 sequences detected, 9.4% appear once; the ten largest clones hold roughly 23%. The sample was blood. These receptors were obtained from a young woman with Graves' hyperthyroidism that later progressed to Graves' ophthalmopathy.

This clonotype occurred many times. The chain has TRBV10-3 and TRBJ1-6; 9 bases line up with TRBD1. The V gene's germline CDR1 is ENHRY and CDR2 SYGVKD. This CDR3 region has 15 residues. After removal of 6 bases from V and 8 bases from J, the junction contained 8 bases not matched to a gene. CDR3 DNA sequence: TGTGCCATCAGAACCGGGACAGGGTTATATTCACCCCTCCACTTT. Protein: CAIRTGTGLYSPLHF.

This chain joins TRBV2 and TRBJ2-5, with 10 bases aligning to TRBD2. The CDR3 has 14 amino acids. Germline-derived CDR1 and CDR2 are SNHLY and FYNNEI. The V gene end was trimmed by 6 bases and the J gene end by 4 bases; junction bases not matched to a gene: 5. CDR3 in amino acids: CASSRLAGVETQYF. The CDR3 region has the DNA TGTGCCAGCAGCAGGCTAGCGGGGGTAGAGACCCAGTACTTC.

At least ten counts were recorded for this clonotype. The chain combines TRBV7-9 with TRBJ2-1, with D perhaps given as TRBD1 or TRBD2 (5 bases each). CDR3 length equals 14 residues. Trimming left V 5 bases short and J 9 bases short, with 17 bases between. CDR1 and CDR2 from the germline V gene are SEHNR and FQNEAQ (reference sequence). The CDR3 nucleotides read TGTGCCAGCAGCGATAGCTCGGGGCATGCTGAGCAGTTCTTC. Its protein is CASSDSSGHAEQFF.

The table lists this clonotype with many counts. The rearrangement uses TRBV18 and TRBJ2-3; D gene unclear. CDR1 and CDR2 from the germline V gene are KGHSH and LQKENI. The CDR3 length is 15 residues. V was trimmed by 0 bases and J by 0 bases, leaving 7 bases between them. CDR3 nucleotide sequence: TGTGCCAGCTCACCACCTACCCCCAGCACAGATACGCAGTATTTT. Translated, it gives CASSPPTPSTDTQYF.

This chain connects TRBV5-6 to TRBJ2-7; D is possibly TRBD1 or TRBD2 (5 bases each). In germline, CDR1 is SGHDT, CDR2 YYEEEE. V lost 5 bases, J lost 2 bases, and 17 bases lay in between. The CDR3 covers 15 residues. In DNA form, the CDR3 reads TGTGCCAGCAGTCAATCCCGGGACGGTCCCTACGAGCAGTACTTC. This sequence encodes CASSQSRDGPYEQYF.

Here the CDR3 DNA reads TGTGCCAGCTCCCCCCGGGGAACAGGGGTGAACACCGGGGAGCTGTTTTTT. Amino acids: CASSPRGTGVNTGELFF. The rearrangement uses TRBV18 and TRBJ2-2, with TRBD1 matching 7 bases. Germline trimming cut 6 bases from V and 1 base from J; bases unmatched to any gene: 11. The CDR3 extends over 17 amino acids. Germline V CDR1 and CDR2: KGHSH, LQKENI.

This clonotype was seen ten or more times. The rearrangement links TRBV29-1 to TRBJ2-3; 10 nucleotides match TRBD1. Germline CDR1 is SQVTM and CDR2 is ANQGSEA. The CDR3 loop spans 17 amino acids. V lost 0 bases and J lost 5; bases outside the gene matches: 11. CDR3: CSVEDGPGTGARDTQYF. The CDR3 DNA follows: TGCAGCGTTGAAGATGGACCCGGGACAGGGGCGAGAGATACGCAGTATTTT.

The table lists this clonotype with many counts. The chain employs TRBV5-8 and TRBJ2-1; tentatively, D is TRBD1 (5 bases). CDR1 SGHTS and CDR2 YDEGEE come from the germline V gene. V was pared by 0 bases and J by 4 bases, with 17 bases between. The length of the CDR3 is 17 residues. The DNA for the CDR3 is TGTGCCAGCAGCTTGGCCCTAGGTTCAGGGCGGTACAATGAGCAGTTCTTC. Protein product: CASSLALGSGRYNEQFF.

This clonotype was seen repeatedly, ten times or more. The genes are TRBV28 and TRBJ2-7; D not certain. Germline loops: CDR1 MDHEN, CDR2 SYDVKM. The V gene lost 8 bases and the J gene lost 2 bases, with 7 bases spanning the gap. This CDR3 is 11 amino acids long. CDR3 loop: CASRNAYEQYF. The CDR3 DNA reads TGTGCCAGCCGAAACGCCTACGAGCAGTACTTC.

V gene TRBV30 combines with J gene TRBJ2-1, with TRBD1 matching 10 bases. The CDR3 length is 12 residues. CDR1 and CDR2 from the germline V gene are GTSNPN and SVGIG (reference sequence). The CDR3 reads CAQGQGDNEQFF. In nucleotides, the CDR3 is TGTGCGCAAGGACAGGGGGACAATGAGCAGTTCTTC.

There are many counts of this clonotype. The V and J genes are TRBV11-3 and TRBJ1-5, with 10 bases that match TRBD1. The CDR3 extends over 13 amino acids. Trimming removed 7 bases from V and 6 bases from J; junction bases left unmatched: 3. Germline V gene lookup returns CDR1 SGHNT and CDR2 YENEEA. The CDR3 DNA follows: TGTGCCAGCAAAGACAGGGGGCTTCAGCCCCAGCATTTT. It specifies CASKDRGLQPQHF.

The sample holds a few counts of this clonotype. The V gene is TRBV5-8, the J gene TRBJ1-1; TRBD1 aligns across 9 bases. The CDR3 extends over 15 amino acids. The V gene's germline CDR1 is SGHTS and CDR2 YDEGEE. Unmatched junction bases numbered 9, after V lost 4 bases and J lost 5 bases. The CDR3 DNA follows: TGTGCCAGCAGCCCGGGACAGGGAGGGTGGACTGAAGCTTTCTTT. This codes for CASSPGQGGWTEAFF.

The genes are TRBV18 and TRBJ1-6, with D unresolved. The V gene lost 3 bases and the J gene lost 6 bases, with 3 bases spanning the gap. Germline V CDR1 and CDR2: KGHSH, LQKENI. This CDR3 is 12 amino acids long. CDR3 amino acids: CASSPPNSPLHF. The CDR3 DNA is TGTGCCAGCTCACCCCCTAATTCACCCCTCCACTTT. The complete variable domain, with remaining parts taken from reference TRBV18 and TRBJ1-6, reads NAGVMQNPRHLVRRRGQEARLRCSPMKGHSHVYWYRQLPEEGLKFMVYLQKENIIDESGMPKERFSAEFPKEGPSILRIQQVVRGDSAAYFCASSPPNSPLHFGNGTRLTVT.

This clonotype has ten or more counts. V gene TRBV7-6 combines with J gene TRBJ2-1; D is unresolved. Germline V gene sequence: CDR1 SGHVS, CDR2 FNYEAQ. Trimming cost V 5 bases and J 3 bases, with 17 bases left between them. This CDR3 comprises 16 residues. CDR3: CASSPRAGLNYNEQFF. The CDR3 nucleotides read TGTGCCAGCAGCCCCCGGGCCGGCTTAAACTACAATGAGCAGTTCTTC.

This clonotype came up many times. The V call is TRBV6-2 or TRBV6-3, the J call TRBJ2-1; perhaps TRBD2 as D (5 bases). From germline, CDR1 is MNHEY and CDR2 SVGEGT. This CDR3 region has 15 residues. V lost 5 bases, J lost 4 bases, and 15 bases lay in between. The chain's CDR3 is CASSPPPSGYNEQFF. The CDR3 coding sequence is TGTGCCAGCAGTCCCCCGCCCAGCGGTTACAATGAGCAGTTCTTC.

This clonotype was seen just once. The gene calls are TRBV6-2 or TRBV6-3 and TRBJ2-7; 8 bases are a match to TRBD1. The CDR3 has 14 amino acids. CDR1 is MNHEY, CDR2 SVGEGT, per germline. The ends lost 6 bases at V and 1 base at J; junction bases unmatched: 5. In DNA, the CDR3 is TGTGCCAGCAGATGGACAGGGCGGTCCTACGAGCAGTACTTC. Translating gives CASRWTGRSYEQYF.

V gene TRBV6-1 combines with J gene TRBJ2-5; 7 bases fit TRBD1. The CDR3 is 16 residues long. Germline loops: CDR1 MNHNS, CDR2 SASEGT. The J segment lost 2 bases and the V segment lost 5 bases, leaving 11 bases of the junction unmatched. In DNA, the CDR3 is TGTGCCAGCAGTCCCCTCCCACAGGGGATACAAGAGACCCAGTACTTC. Its translation is CASSPLPQGIQETQYF.

The chain is built from TRBV7-3 and TRBJ2-3, with D perhaps TRBD1 (5 bases). CDR3 size: 15 residues. Germline lookup yields CDR1 SGHTA and CDR2 FQGTGA. Trimming pared 2 bases from V and 2 bases from J, leaving 11 bases between. The CDR3 region is CASSLGALPTDTQYF. The CDR3 DNA reads TGTGCCAGCAGCTTAGGGGCGCTCCCCACAGATACGCAGTATTTT.

This clonotype was observed many times. The CDR3 reads CSARGGQNTGELFF. CDR3 nucleotides: TGCAGTGCTAGAGGAGGACAGAACACCGGGGAGCTGTTTTTT. The gene calls are TRBV20-1 and TRBJ2-2, with D maybe TRBD1 (5 bases). Trimming took off 1 base at V and 1 base at J, with 7 bases between the two ends. Germline values: CDR1 DFQATT, CDR2 SNEGSKA (reference sequence). CDR3 length: 14 residues.

This clonotype was observed at least ten times. V gene TRBV12-5 combines with J gene TRBJ2-2, with TRBD1 matching over 7 bases. CDR3 length: 14 residues. J gave up 4 bases and V 7 bases, and 6 bases lay outside the gene matches. Germline-derived CDR1 and CDR2 are LGHNT and FRNRAP. The CDR3 DNA is TGTGCTAGTGCCGTGACAGGGCGCACCGGGGAGCTGTTTTTT. It translates to CASAVTGRTGELFF.

This clonotype was found many times. This chain links TRBV28 with TRBJ1-5, with D uncertain. Trimming removed 7 bases from V and 0 bases from J, with 19 bases in between. Looked up from germline, CDR1 is MDHEN and CDR2 is SYDVKM. The CDR3 has 17 amino acids. CDR3 in DNA: TGTGCCAGCACCCGTGGAGCACTCTCTGATAGCAATCAGCCCCAGCATTTT. This translates into CASTRGALSDSNQPQHF.